This section outlines one T cell receptor (beta chain) sequence together with its context. No antigen is known for it. The germline V gene encodes CDR1 MNHEY and CDR2 SVGAGI. The CDR3 runs to 15 residues. Trimming took off 0 bases at V and 4 bases at J, with 11 bases between the two ends. Study processing details: There were no quality scores in the junction-only immunoSEQ sequences, so filtering differed. Clones were sequenced by immunoSEQ multiplex PCR, and TCRdb holds only the in-frame ones, with some missing. V, J and clone size were drawn from that table, and D and trimming were deduced from the DNA. Of roughly 810,000 clones listed, 96% are singletons. The data originate from a study of shared clonotypes between healthy human individuals. Broader study findings: Naive CD4 clonotypes were shared across a handful of donors at roughly 5.5%. Generally, estimated richness proved larger in naive subsets than it did in memory subsets.

Naive CD8 cells comprised CD45RO-negative, CCR7-positively selected cells, excluding terminally differentiated effector memory CD45RA+ cells. The sequencing input was naive CD8+ T cells sorted from blood. The origin of this receptor is a man aged 30 to 45 in good health. The V gene is TRBV6-5, the J gene TRBJ2-3; possibly TRBD2 for D (6 bases). CDR3 coding DNA: TGTGCCAGCAGTTACTCGATGGGAGGAGCAGATACGCAGTATTTT. The encoded protein is CASSYSMGGADTQYF.